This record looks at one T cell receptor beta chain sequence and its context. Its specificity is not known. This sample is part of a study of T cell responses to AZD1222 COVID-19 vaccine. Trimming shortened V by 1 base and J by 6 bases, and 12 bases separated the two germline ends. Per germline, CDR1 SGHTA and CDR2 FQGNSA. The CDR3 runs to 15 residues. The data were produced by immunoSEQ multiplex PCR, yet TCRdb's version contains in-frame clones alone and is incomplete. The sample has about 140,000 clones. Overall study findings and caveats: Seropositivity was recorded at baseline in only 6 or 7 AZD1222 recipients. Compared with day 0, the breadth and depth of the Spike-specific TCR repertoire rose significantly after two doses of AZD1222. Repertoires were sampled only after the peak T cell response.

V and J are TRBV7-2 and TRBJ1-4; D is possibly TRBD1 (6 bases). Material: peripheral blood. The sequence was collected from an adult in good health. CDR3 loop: CASSLGQVGHEKLFF. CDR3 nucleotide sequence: TGTGCCAGCAGCTTAGGACAGGTCGGGCATGAAAAACTGTTTTTT.